Here is one TCR beta chain with its context. Its antigen is undetermined. TCRdb re-called the 5' RACE reads, yielding one record per CDR3 amino acid sequence without DNA. Its clone listing holds approximately 380,000 distinct CDR3 sequences. The data are from a study of monozygotic twins with inflammatory bowel disease. Germline V gene lookup returns CDR1 DFQATT and CDR2 SNEGSKA (reference sequence). The CDR3 runs to 12 residues. The blood volume drawn from each donor was around 2.5 ml. Investigators pulled total RNA out of whole blood and did not sort T cells. Findings and limits, study-wide: Results did not support any single strong IBD-associated signal or clonotype. Sharing of clonotypes with others was lower in IBD patients than in healthy twins, and this was especially so with disease activity.

The sequencing sample was made of blood. The sequence was obtained from a human donor with ulcerative colitis or Crohn's disease, or a healthy co-twin of an affected twin (not recorded which). The chain uses TRBV20-1 and TRBJ2-5; the TCRdb call, TRBD2, lacks DNA for checking. CDR3: CSARRELETQYF.